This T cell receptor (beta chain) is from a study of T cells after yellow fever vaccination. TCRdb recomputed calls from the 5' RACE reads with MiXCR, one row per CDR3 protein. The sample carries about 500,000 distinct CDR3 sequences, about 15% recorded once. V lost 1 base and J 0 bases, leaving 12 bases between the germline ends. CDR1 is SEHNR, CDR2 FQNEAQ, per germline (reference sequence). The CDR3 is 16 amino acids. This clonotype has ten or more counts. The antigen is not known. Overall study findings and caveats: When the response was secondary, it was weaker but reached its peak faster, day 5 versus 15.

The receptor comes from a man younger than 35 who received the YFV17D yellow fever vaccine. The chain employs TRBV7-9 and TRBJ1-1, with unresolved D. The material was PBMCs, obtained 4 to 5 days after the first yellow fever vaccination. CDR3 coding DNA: TGTGCCAGCAGCTTAGGTGATCCAGTTATGAACACTGAAGCTTTCTTT. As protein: CASSLGDPVMNTEAFF. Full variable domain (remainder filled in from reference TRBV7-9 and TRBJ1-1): DTGVSQNPRHKITKRGQNVTFRCDPISEHNRLYWYRQTLGQGPEFLTYFQNEAQLEKSRLLSDRFSAERPKGSFSTLEIQRTEQGDSAMYLCASSLGDPVMNTEAFFGQGTRLTVV.